This T cell receptor (beta chain) comes out of a study of T cells in Graves' hyperthyroidism and ophthalmopathy. Study context: The blood sample was taken at first diagnosis, before treatment began.

Study results and limitations: A model of 13 V-J pairs discriminated ophthalmopathy from stable hyperthyroidism. Most thyroid clonotypes expanded above 0.001 appeared in blood too.

At least ten counts were recorded for this clonotype. Antigen unknown. Per the germline V gene, CDR1 is SGHTA and CDR2 is FQGTGA. The CDR3 loop spans 14 amino acids. The ends were cut back, 5 bases at V and 1 base at J, with 10 bases in the middle. Calling Graves' hyperthyroidism stable meant ophthalmopathy did not progress within 18 months. RNA transcripts provided the source from which TCR beta CDR3 regions were amplified. Primed by the HTBI set, a first-round RT-PCR was run on the TCR CDR3. TCRdb called the multiplex PCR reads again in MiXCR, with one record for every CDR3 protein. The sample contains approximately 700,000 distinct CDR3 sequences, about 16% of which appear only once.

This rearrangement joins TRBV7-3 to TRBJ2-3, with D maybe TRBD2 (5 bases). The source material was blood. The clonotype originates from a man between 18 and 35 years old with Graves' hyperthyroidism. The CDR3: CASSPAGGTDTQYF. The CDR3 DNA follows: TGTGCCAGCAGCCCCGCCGGGGGCACAGATACGCAGTATTTT.